Included here is one TCR beta chain sequence, with context. The data were taken from a study of blood T cell repertoires in COVID-19. Some clones are missing from TCRdb's copy, which holds only in-frame ones; the method was immunoSEQ multiplex PCR. The sample yields about 220,000 clones, around 87% seen once. This CDR3 has 14 amino acids. The V end lost 4 bases, the J end lost 4 bases, and 13 bases lay between the germline ends. CDR1 is LNHDA and CDR2 is SQIVND in the germline V gene (reference sequence). Material for sequencing was PBMCs or T cells enriched from blood (not recorded which). The TCR was taken from a man in his thirties or forties who had been exposed to COVID-19. V and J are TRBV19 and TRBJ2-5, with TRBD1 as a possible D gene (5 bases). CDR3 in DNA: TGTGCCAGTAGTAAGGGTAGGGGCCCAGAGACCCAGTACTTC. Protein product: CASSKGRGPETQYF. The full variable domain, in which reference TRBV19 and TRBJ2-5 provide the parts outside the CDR3, is DGGITQSPKYLFRKEGQNVTLSCEQNLNHDAMYWYRQDPGQGLRLIYYSQIVNDFQKGDIAEGYSVSREKKESFPLTVTSAQKNPTAFYLCASSKGRGPETQYFGPGTRLLVL.